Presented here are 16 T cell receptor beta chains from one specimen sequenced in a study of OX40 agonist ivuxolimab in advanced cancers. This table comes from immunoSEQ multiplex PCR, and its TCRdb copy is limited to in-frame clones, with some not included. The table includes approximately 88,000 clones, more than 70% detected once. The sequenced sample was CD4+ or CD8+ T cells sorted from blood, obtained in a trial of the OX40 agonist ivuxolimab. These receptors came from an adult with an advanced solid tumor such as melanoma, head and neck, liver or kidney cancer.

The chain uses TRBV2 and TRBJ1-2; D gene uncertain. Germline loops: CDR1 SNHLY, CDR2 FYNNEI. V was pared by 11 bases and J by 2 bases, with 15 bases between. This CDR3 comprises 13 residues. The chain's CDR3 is CASRADGNYGYTF. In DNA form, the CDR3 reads TGTGCCTCCCGAGCCGACGGGAACTATGGCTACACCTTC. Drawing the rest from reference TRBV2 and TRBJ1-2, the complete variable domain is EPEVTQTPSHQVTQMGQEVILRCVPISNHLYFYWYRQILGQKVEFLVSFYNNEISEKSEIFDDQFSVERPDGSNFTLKIRSTKLEDSAMYFCASRADGNYGYTFGSGTRLTVV.

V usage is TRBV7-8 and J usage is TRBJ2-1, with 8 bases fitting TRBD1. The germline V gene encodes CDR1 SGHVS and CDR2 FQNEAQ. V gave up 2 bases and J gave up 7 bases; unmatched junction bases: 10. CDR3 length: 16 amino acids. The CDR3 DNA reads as TGTGCCAGCAGCTTATTGAGACAGGGGACGGGGAATGAGCAGTTCTTC. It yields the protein CASSLLRQGTGNEQFF. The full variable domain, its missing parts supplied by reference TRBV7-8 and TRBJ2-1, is GAGVSQSPRYKVAKRGQDVALRCDPISGHVSLFWYQQALGQGPEFLTYFQNEAQLDKSGLPSDRFFAERPEGSVSTLKIQRTQQEDSAVYLCASSLLRQGTGNEQFFGPGTRLTVL.

The DNA for the CDR3 is TGCGCCAGCAGCCAAGTTTACAGGGGGCGCCTCAATGGCGGGGAGCTGTTTTTT. Protein sequence: CASSQVYRGRLNGGELFF. V is TRBV4-3 and J is TRBJ2-2, with 9 bases that match TRBD1. V lost 1 base, J lost 7 bases, and 13 bases stayed unmatched. Looked up from germline, CDR1 is LGHNA and CDR2 is YSLEER. The CDR3 is 18 amino acids.

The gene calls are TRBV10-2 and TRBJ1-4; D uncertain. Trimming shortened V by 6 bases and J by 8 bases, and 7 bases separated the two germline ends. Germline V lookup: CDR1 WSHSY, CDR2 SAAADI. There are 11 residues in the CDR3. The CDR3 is CASSYGEKLFF. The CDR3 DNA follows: TGCGCCAGCAGCTACGGAGAAAAACTGTTTTTT.

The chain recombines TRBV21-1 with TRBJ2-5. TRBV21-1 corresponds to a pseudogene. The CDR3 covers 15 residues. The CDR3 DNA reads TGTGCCAGCAGCGAATCCAAATGGGGTGAAGAGACCCAGTACTTC. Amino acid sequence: CASSESKWGEETQYF.

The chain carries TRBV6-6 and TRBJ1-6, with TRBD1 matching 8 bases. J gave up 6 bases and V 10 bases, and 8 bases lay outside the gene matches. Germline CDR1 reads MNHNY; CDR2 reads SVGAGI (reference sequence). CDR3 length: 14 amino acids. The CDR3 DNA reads TGTGCCACCCATACAGGGGGTTCTAATTCACCCCTCCACTTT. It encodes CATHTGGSNSPLHF.

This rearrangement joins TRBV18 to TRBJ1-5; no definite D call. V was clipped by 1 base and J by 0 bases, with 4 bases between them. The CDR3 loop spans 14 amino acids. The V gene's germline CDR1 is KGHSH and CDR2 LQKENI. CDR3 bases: TGTGCCAGCTCACCACAGAGTAGCAATCAGCCCCAGCATTTT. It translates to CASSPQSSNQPQHF.

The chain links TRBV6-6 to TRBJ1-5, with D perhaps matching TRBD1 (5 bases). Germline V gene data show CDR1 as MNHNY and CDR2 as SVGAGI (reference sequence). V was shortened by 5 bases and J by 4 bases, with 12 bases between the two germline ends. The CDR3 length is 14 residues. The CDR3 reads CASSPTGGNQPQHF. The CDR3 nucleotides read TGTGCCAGCAGTCCGACTGGGGGAAATCAGCCCCAGCATTTT.

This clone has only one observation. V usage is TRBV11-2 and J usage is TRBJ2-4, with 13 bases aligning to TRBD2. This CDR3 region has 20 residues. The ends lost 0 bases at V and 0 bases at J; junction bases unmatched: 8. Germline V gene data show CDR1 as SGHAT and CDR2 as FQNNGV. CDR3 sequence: CASSLDRTSGGFLAKNIQYF. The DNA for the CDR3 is TGTGCCAGCAGCTTAGATCGGACTAGCGGGGGATTTCTAGCCAAAAACATTCAGTACTTC.

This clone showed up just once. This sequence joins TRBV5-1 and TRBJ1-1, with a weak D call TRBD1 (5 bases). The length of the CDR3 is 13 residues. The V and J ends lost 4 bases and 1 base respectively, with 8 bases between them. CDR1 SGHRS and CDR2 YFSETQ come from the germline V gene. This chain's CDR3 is CASSVQENTEAFF. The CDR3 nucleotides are TGCGCCAGCAGCGTACAGGAGAACACTGAAGCTTTCTTT.

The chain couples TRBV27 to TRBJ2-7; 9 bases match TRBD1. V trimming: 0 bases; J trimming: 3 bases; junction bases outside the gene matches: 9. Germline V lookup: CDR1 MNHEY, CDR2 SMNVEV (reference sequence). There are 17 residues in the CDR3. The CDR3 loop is CASSLSGTGTGIYEQYF. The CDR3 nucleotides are TGTGCCAGCAGTTTATCTGGTACCGGGACAGGGATCTACGAGCAGTACTTC.

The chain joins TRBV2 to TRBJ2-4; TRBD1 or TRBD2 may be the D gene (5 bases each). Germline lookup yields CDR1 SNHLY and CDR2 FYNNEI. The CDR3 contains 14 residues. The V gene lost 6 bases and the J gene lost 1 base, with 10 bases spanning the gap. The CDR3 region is CASRVGGAKNIQYF. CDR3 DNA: TGTGCCAGCAGGGTTGGGGGTGCCAAAAACATTCAGTACTTC.

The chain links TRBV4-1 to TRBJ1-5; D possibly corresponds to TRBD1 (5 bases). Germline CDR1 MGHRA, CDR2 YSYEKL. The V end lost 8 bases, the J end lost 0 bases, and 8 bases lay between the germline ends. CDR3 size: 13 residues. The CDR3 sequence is CASGADSNQPQHF. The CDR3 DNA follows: TGCGCCAGCGGGGCGGATAGCAATCAGCCCCAGCATTTT.

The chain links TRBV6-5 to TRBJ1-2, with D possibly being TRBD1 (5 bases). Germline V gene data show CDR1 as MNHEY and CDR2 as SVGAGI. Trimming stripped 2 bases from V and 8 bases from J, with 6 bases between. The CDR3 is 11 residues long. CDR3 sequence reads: CASSYGGGYTF. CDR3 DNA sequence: TGTGCCAGCAGTTACGGGGGGGGCTACACCTTC.

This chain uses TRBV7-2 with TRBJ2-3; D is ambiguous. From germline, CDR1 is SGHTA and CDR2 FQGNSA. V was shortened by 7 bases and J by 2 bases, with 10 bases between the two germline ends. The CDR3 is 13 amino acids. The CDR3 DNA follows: TGTGCCAGCACTCCCATGATCACAGATACGCAGTATTTT. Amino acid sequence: CASTPMITDTQYF.

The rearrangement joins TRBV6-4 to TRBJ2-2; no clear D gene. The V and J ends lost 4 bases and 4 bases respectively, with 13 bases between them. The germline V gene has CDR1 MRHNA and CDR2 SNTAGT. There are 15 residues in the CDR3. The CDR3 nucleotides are TGTGCCAGCAGTGGTACAGCCGCAGGCACCGGGGAGCTGTTTTTT. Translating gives CASSGTAAGTGELFF.